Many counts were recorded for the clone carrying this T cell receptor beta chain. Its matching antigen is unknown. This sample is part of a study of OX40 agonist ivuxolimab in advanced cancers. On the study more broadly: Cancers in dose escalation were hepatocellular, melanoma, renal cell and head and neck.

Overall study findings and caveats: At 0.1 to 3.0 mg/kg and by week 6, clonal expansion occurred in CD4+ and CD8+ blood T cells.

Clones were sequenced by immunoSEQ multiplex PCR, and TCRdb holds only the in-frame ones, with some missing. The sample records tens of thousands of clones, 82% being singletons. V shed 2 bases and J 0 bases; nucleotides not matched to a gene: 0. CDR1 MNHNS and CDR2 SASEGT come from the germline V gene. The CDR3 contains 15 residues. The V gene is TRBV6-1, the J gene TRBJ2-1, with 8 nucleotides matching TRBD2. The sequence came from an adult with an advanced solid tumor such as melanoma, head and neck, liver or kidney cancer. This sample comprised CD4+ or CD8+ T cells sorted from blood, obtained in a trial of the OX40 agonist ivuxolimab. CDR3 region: CASSELAGSYNEQFF. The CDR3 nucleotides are TGTGCCAGCAGTGAACTAGCGGGCTCCTACAATGAGCAGTTCTTC.